The 12 T cell receptor beta chains below all came from one sample that was sequenced in a study of CD8 T cells in ankylosing spondylitis. The study's findings and limits: Apparently characteristic of ankylosing spondylitis blood was a TCR beta motif (eight highly homologous variants).

One entry per CDR3 protein results from TCRdb running MiXCR on the 5' RACE reads. The sample contains some 840,000 distinct CDR3 sequences, approximately 12% of which appear only once. These receptors are not linked to any known antigen. Sequencing was done on a sample of blood, either unsorted or a sorted T cell fraction (not recorded which). These receptors came from a male donor with ankylosing spondylitis.

The chain links TRBV5-1 to TRBJ2-1; TRBD2 agrees at 10 bases. CDR3 length equals 16 residues. V shed 1 base and J 6 bases; nucleotides not matched to a gene: 7. The germline CDR1 and CDR2 sequences are SGHRS and YFSETQ. CDR3 sequence: CASSLNPASGGNEQFF. The CDR3 nucleotides are TGCGCCAGCAGCTTGAACCCGGCTAGCGGGGGCAATGAGCAGTTCTTC.

The chain combines TRBV7-2 with TRBJ2-3; D is possibly TRBD2 (6 bases). Germline V gene lookup returns CDR1 SGHTA and CDR2 FQGNSA. V dropped 7 bases and J dropped 4 bases, with 15 bases sitting between them. This CDR3 spans 14 amino acids. CDR3 sequence: CASTRLGGADTQYF. The CDR3 bases are TGTGCCAGCACCCGACTAGGAGGGGCAGATACGCAGTATTTT. Full variable domain (outside the CDR3, taken from reference TRBV7-2 and TRBJ2-3): GAGVSQSPSNKVTEKGKDVELRCDPISGHTALYWYRQSLGQGLEFLIYFQGNSAPDKSGLPSDRFSAERTGGSVSTLTIQRTQQEDSAVYLCASTRLGGADTQYFGPGTRLTVL.

This chain uses TRBV5-6 with TRBJ2-7; D call uncertain. Germline CDR1 and CDR2: SGHDT and YYEEEE. CDR3 length: 13 residues. V lost 0 bases, J lost 3 bases, and 7 bases lay in between. The CDR3 protein is CASSLDSIYEQYF. The CDR3 DNA reads TGTGCCAGCAGCTTGGACAGCATCTACGAGCAGTACTTC. Using reference TRBV5-6 and TRBJ2-7 for the parts outside the CDR3, the full variable domain is DAGVTQSPTHLIKTRGQQVTLRCSPKSGHDTVSWYQQALGQGPQFIFQYYEEEERQRGNFPDRFSGHQFPNYSSELNVNALLLGDSALYLCASSLDSIYEQYFGPGTRLTVT.

The CDR3 DNA follows: TGTGCCAGCAGCTTAGCGTGGGACAGCGTCTATGGCTACACCTTC. Translated: CASSLAWDSVYGYTF. The V and J genes are TRBV7-2 and TRBJ1-2, with TRBD1 identical over 7 bases. The V gene's germline CDR1 is SGHTA and CDR2 FQGNSA. The trim removed 0 bases at V and 4 bases at J, leaving 5 bases unmatched. CDR3 size: 15 residues. Drawing the rest from reference TRBV7-2 and TRBJ1-2, the complete variable domain is GAGVSQSPSNKVTEKGKDVELRCDPISGHTALYWYRQSLGQGLEFLIYFQGNSAPDKSGLPSDRFSAERTGGSVSTLTIQRTQQEDSAVYLCASSLAWDSVYGYTFGSGTRLTVV.

In nucleotides, the CDR3 is TGCAGTGCTAGAGATGGTCGGGGGCCCTCATGGGTAGCTTTCTTT. It codes for CSARDGRGPSWVAFF. The chain carries TRBV20-1 and TRBJ1-1; TRBD1 is a possible D gene (6 bases). V lost 0 bases to trimming and J lost 10 bases, with 21 bases between them. CDR1 is DFQATT and CDR2 is SNEGSKA in the germline V gene (reference sequence). This CDR3 comprises 15 residues.

The CDR3 spells CASSLRLAERDNEQFF. The CDR3 DNA is TGTGCCAGCAGCTTAAGACTAGCGGAGAGAGACAATGAGCAGTTCTTC. V is TRBV7-8 and J is TRBJ2-1; 9 nucleotides line up with TRBD2. Losses at the gene ends were 2 bases for V and 5 bases for J; bases not matched to a gene: 7. There are 16 residues in the CDR3. Germline V gene lookup returns CDR1 SGHVS and CDR2 FQNEAQ. The variable domain in full, with the rest retrieved from reference TRBV7-8 and TRBJ2-1, is GAGVSQSPRYKVAKRGQDVALRCDPISGHVSLFWYQQALGQGPEFLTYFQNEAQLDKSGLPSDRFFAERPEGSVSTLKIQRTQQEDSAVYLCASSLRLAERDNEQFFGPGTRLTVL.

This clonotype showed up many times. The genes are TRBV18 and TRBJ2-7; 11 bases fit TRBD2. From germline, CDR1 is KGHSH and CDR2 LQKENI. This CDR3 region has 15 residues. With V trimmed by 2 bases and J by 3 bases, 3 bases remained unmatched. CDR3 in amino acids: CASSPGTSGSYEQYF. The CDR3 region has the DNA TGTGCCAGCTCACCAGGGACTAGCGGAAGCTACGAGCAGTACTTC.

This clonotype was observed a handful of times. The chain is built from TRBV20-1 and TRBJ2-1; 7 bases are a match to TRBD1. CDR1 and CDR2 (germline): DFQATT, SNEGSKA (reference sequence). The CDR3 runs to 13 residues. J lost 8 bases, V lost 3 bases, and 7 bases had no gene match. CDR3 region: CSASRQGVYEQFF. CDR3 nucleotide sequence: TGCAGTGCTAGTAGGCAGGGGGTGTATGAGCAGTTCTTC.

The sample holds a few counts of this clonotype. This chain connects TRBV12-3 or TRBV12-4 to TRBJ1-1; D ambiguous. V lost 2 bases to trimming and J lost 4 bases, with 17 bases between them. This CDR3 has 16 amino acids. The CDR3 DNA follows: TGTGCCAGCAGTTTAAGACCCACCGGACTCGGCACTGAAGCTTTCTTT. Its translation is CASSLRPTGLGTEAFF.

J is TRBJ1-2 and V is TRBV24-1; 7 nucleotides agree with TRBD1. Germline CDR1 reads KGHDR; CDR2 reads SFDVKD. This CDR3 region has 14 residues. V lost 4 bases, J lost 3 bases, and 4 bases stayed unmatched. The CDR3 DNA reads as TGTGCCACCAGTGACAGGGACAGAGACTATGGCTACACCTTC. This gives the protein CATSDRDRDYGYTF.

This chain links TRBV11-2 with TRBJ2-7; D not certain. This CDR3 region has 15 residues. V was pared by 1 base and J by 3 bases, with 13 bases between. Germline V gene sequence: CDR1 SGHAT, CDR2 FQNNGV. CDR3 in DNA: TGTGCCAGCAGCTTAGGGCCGAGGACCGACTACGAGCAGTACTTC. Residues: CASSLGPRTDYEQYF.

This clonotype was found a few times. This rearrangement joins TRBV5-1 to TRBJ2-5, with TRBD2 matching 8 bases. Losses at the gene ends were 4 bases for V and 2 bases for J; bases not matched to a gene: 7. CDR1 is SGHRS and CDR2 is YFSETQ in the germline V gene. This CDR3 spans 15 amino acids. In DNA, the CDR3 is TGCGCCAGCAGCACGGGGGGGTCCGCTCAAGAGACCCAGTACTTC. It translates to CASSTGGSAQETQYF. Together with reference TRBV5-1 and TRBJ2-5, the CDR3 gives the full variable domain: KAGVTQTPRYLIKTRGQQVTLSCSPISGHRSVSWYQQTPGQGLQFLFEYFSETQRNKGNFPGRFSGRQFSNSRSEMNVSTLELGDSALYLCASSTGGSAQETQYFGPGTRLLVL.